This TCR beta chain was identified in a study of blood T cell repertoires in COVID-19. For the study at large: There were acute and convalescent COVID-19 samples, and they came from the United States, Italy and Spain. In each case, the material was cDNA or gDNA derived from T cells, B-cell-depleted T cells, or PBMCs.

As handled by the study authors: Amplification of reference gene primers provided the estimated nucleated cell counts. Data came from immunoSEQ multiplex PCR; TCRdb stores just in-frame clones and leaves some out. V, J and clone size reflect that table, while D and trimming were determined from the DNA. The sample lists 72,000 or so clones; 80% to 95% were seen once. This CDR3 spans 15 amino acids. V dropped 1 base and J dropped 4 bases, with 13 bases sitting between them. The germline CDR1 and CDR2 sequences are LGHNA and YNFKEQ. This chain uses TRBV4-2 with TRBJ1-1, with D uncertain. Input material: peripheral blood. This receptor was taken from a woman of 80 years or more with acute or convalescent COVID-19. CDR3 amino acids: CASSQGGPAGTEAFF. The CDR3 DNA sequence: TGTGCCAGCAGCCAAGGTGGGCCGGCGGGCACTGAAGCTTTCTTT.